This T cell receptor (beta chain) was obtained from a study of cytomegalovirus exposure and HLA in healthy donors. Broader study findings: Immune exposure was documented only through CMV serostatus. A few chains linked to CMV were shown in vitro to be specific for CMV antigens.

In the PCR, 60 Vbeta and 13 Jbeta primers were used. Assay used: immunoSEQ multiplex PCR; TCRdb lists only in-frame clones, some missing. The table has some 180,000 clones, around 76% seen once; the top ten hold about 2.5%. Concerning this clone itself: Its antigen is undetermined.

Trimming at V came to 3 bases and at J to 0 bases, leaving 8 bases not matched to a gene. The length of the CDR3 is 17 residues. Looked up from germline, CDR1 is SQVTM and CDR2 is ANQGSEA. The chain carries TRBV29-1 and TRBJ2-6; 7 bases map to TRBD1. This clonotype was obtained from a woman aged 30 to 39 in good health and CMV-seropositive. The material sequenced was PBMCs. The CDR3 DNA follows: TGCAGCGTTGAGGAACTCGGGACAGCCTCTGGGGCCAACGTCCTGACTTTC. Its protein product is CSVEELGTASGANVLTF.